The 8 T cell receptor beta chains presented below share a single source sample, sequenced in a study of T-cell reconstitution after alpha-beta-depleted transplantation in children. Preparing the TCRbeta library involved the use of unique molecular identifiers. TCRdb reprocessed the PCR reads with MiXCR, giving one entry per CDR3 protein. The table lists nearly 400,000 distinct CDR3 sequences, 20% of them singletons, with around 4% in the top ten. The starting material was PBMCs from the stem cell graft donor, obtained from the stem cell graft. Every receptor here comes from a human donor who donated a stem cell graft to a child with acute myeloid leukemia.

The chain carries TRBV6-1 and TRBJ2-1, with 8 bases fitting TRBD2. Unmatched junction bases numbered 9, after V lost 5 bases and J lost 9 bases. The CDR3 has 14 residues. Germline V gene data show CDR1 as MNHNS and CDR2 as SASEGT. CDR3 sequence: CASSRSGSPGEQFF. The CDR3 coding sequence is TGTGCCAGCAGTAGAAGCGGGAGCCCGGGTGAGCAGTTCTTC.

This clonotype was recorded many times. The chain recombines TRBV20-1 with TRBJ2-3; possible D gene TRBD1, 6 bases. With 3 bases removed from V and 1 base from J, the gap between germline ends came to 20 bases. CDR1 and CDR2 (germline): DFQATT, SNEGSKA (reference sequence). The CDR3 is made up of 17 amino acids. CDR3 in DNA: TGCAGTGCTAGCAGAGGGGGAAATTCAGGGCGCACAGATACGCAGTATTTT. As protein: CSASRGGNSGRTDTQYF.

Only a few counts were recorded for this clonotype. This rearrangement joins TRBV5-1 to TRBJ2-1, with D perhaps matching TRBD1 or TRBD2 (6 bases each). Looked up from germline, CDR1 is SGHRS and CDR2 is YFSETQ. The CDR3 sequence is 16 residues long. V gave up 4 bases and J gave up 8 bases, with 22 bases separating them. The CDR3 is CASSDLSGAGRDEQFF. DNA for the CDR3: TGCGCCAGCAGCGACCTTTCGGGGGCCGGGCGGGATGAGCAGTTCTTC.

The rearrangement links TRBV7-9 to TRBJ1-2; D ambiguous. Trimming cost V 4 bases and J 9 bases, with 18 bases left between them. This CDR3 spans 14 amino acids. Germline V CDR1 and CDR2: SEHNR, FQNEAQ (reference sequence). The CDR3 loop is CASSSRTQEYSYTF. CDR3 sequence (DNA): TGTGCCAGCAGCTCGAGAACACAAGAATACAGCTACACCTTC. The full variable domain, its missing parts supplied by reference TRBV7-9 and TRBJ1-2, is DTGVSQNPRHKITKRGQNVTFRCDPISEHNRLYWYRQTLGQGPEFLTYFQNEAQLEKSRLLSDRFSAERPKGSFSTLEIQRTEQGDSAMYLCASSSRTQEYSYTFGSGTRLTVV.

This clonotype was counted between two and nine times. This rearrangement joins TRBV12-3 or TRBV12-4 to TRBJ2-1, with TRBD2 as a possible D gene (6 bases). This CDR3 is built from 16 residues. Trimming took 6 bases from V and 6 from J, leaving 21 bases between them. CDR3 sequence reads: CASSHIREKSGNEQFF. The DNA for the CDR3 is TGTGCCAGCAGCCATATCCGGGAGAAATCGGGCAATGAGCAGTTCTTC.

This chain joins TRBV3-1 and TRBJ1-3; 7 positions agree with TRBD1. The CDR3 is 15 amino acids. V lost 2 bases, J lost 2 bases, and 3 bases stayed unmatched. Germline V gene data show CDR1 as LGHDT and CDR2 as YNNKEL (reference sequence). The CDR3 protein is CASSQPTGTGNTIYF. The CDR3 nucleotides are TGTGCCAGCAGCCAACCGACAGGGACTGGAAACACCATATATTTT.

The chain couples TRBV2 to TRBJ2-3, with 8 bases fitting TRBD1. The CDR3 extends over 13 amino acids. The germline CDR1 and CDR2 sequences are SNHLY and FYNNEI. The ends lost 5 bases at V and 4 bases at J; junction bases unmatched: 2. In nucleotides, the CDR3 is TGTGCCAGCAGTCAGACAGGGGCAGATACGCAGTATTTT. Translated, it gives CASSQTGADTQYF.

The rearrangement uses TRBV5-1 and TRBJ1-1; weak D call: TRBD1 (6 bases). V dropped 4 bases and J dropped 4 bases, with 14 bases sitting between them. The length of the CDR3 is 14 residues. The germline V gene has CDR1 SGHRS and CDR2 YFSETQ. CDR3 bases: TGCGCCAGCAGCCCCGGACAGCAGGCCACTGAAGCTTTCTTT. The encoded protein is CASSPGQQATEAFF.